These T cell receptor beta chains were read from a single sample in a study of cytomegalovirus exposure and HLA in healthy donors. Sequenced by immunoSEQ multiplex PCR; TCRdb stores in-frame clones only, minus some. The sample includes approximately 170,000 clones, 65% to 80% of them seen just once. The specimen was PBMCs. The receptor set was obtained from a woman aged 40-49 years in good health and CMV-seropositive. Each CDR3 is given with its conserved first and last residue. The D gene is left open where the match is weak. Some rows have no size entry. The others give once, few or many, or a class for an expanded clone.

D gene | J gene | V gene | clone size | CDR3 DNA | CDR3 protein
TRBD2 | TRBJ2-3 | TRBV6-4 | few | TGTGCCAGCAGTGAGGCCGGGGGGGGCACAGATACGCAGTATTTT | CASSEAGGGTDTQYF
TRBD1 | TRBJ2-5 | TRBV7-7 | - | TGTGCCAGCAGCCGAGGTAGGACAGGGACCCACGAGACCCAGTACTTC | CASSRGRTGTHETQYF
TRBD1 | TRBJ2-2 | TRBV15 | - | TGTGCCACCAGCAGACAGACAGGGGTGTCCACCGGGGAGCTGTTTTTT | CATSRQTGVSTGELFF
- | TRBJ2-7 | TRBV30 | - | TGTGCCTGCGAGACGAACAGGTTCGCCTACGAGCAGTACTTC | CACETNRFAYEQYF
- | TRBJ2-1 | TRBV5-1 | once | TGCGCCAGCAGCTTGGGACAGCAATTCAGGGAGCAGTTCTTC | CASSLGQQFREQFF
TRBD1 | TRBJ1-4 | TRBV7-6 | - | TGTGCCAGCGACAGGGCGGATGAAAAACTGTTTTTT | CASDRADEKLFF
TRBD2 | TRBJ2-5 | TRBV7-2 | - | TGTGCCAGCAGCGCGACTAGCGGGGGGGGCCAAGAGACCCAGTACTTC | CASSATSGGGQETQYF
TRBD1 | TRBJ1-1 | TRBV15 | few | TGTGCCACCAGCAGAGCGACAGGGGCTCGGGTCACTGAAGCTTTCTTT | CATSRATGARVTEAFF
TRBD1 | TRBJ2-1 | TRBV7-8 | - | TGTGCCAGCAGCTTACTCCCCGGGACAGGGGATCCCAATGAGCAGTTCTTC | CASSLLPGTGDPNEQFF
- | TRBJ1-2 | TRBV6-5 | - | TGTGCCAGCGGGGGGTCGCCCGCTAACTATGGCTACACCTTC | CASGGSPANYGYTF
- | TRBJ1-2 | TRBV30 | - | TGTGCCTGGAGTGTTAAGGGGAACTATGGCTACACCTTC | CAWSVKGNYGYTF
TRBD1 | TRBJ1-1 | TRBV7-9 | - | TGTGCCAGCAGCCAGGGACAGGGGATGAACACTGAAGCTTTCTTT | CASSQGQGMNTEAFF
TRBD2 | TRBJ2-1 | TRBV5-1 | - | TGCGCCAGCAGCTTTGTAGCGGGGGGTAGTAATGAGCAGTTCTTC | CASSFVAGGSNEQFF
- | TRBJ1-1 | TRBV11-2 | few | TGTGCCAGCAGTTATTACGGGGTGAACACTGAAGCTTTCTTT | CASSYYGVNTEAFF
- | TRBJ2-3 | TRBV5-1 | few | TGCGCCAGCAGCTTGGGTCCTCGGGGGATTAGCACAGATACGCAGTATTTT | CASSLGPRGISTDTQYF
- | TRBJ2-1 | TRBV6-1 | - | TGTGCCAGCAGTGGAGTCACAGGGTATTACAATGAGCAGTTCTTC | CASSGVTGYYNEQFF
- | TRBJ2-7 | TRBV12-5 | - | TGTGCTAGTGGATCAAGACAGGTTCCCTACGAGCAGTACTTC | CASGSRQVPYEQYF
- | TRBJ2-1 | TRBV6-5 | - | TGTGCCAGCAGTTACTCACCTGGCGGATATGAGCAGTTCTTC | CASSYSPGGYEQFF
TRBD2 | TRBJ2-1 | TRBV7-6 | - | TGTGCCAGCGCCGTAGCGGGGCGGGGATACGGCAATGAGCAGTTCTTC | CASAVAGRGYGNEQFF
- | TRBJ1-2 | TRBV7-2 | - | TGTGCCAGCAGCTTCGCGGGAAGGAATGGCTACACCTTC | CASSFAGRNGYTF
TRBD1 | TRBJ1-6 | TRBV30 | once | TGTGCCTGGAGTATTCGGGACCAGCCCCAGAGACAGGGCCTCCTCAACTTCTCGGATTCACCCCTCCACTTT | CAWSIRDQPQRQGLLNFSDSPLHF
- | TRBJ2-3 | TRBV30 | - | TGTGCCTGGAGTGCAACTATCACAGATACGCAGTATTTT | CAWSATITDTQYF
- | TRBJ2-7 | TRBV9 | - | TGTGCCAGCAGCGTAGATCCGTCCCGGGGGGCCTCCTACGAGCAGTACTTC | CASSVDPSRGASYEQYF
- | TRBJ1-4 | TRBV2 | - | TGTGCCAGCAGTGACTCACAAAGTTGGGAGGGTGAAAAACTGTTTTTT | CASSDSQSWEGEKLFF
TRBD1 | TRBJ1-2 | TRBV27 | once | TGTGCCAGTAGATCCGGGACAGCCTTCTATGGCTACACCTTC | CASRSGTAFYGYTF
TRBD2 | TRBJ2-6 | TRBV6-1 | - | TGTGCCAGCAGTGACCCGGGGGGGTCTGGGGCCAACGGCCTGACTTTC | CASSDPGGSGANGLTF
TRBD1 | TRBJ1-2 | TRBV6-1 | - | TGTGCCAGCAGTGGGGGACAGTCTGGCTACACCTTC | CASSGGQSGYTF
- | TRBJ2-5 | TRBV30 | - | TGTGCCTGGAGTGTCGTTGTGGGCTCAGAGACCCAGTACTTC | CAWSVVVGSETQYF
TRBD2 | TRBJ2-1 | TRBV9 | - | TGTGCCAGCAGCGTAGTGTCTGCGGGGGGGAGCAATGAGCAGTTCTTC | CASSVVSAGGSNEQFF
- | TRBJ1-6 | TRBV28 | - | TGTGCCAGCAGTTTCGGCGGCGTTAATTCACCCCTCCACTTT | CASSFGGVNSPLHF
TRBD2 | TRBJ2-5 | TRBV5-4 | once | TGTGCCAGCAGCTTGTCACTAGCGGGGGAGAAGACCCAGTACTTC | CASSLSLAGEKTQYF
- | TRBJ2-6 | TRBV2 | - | TGTGCCAGCACAGGGGCAGCTGGGGCCAACGTCCTGACTTTC | CASTGAAGANVLTF
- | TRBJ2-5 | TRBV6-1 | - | TGTGCCAGCAGTGGGTCGCCTACGCGGTACTTC | CASSGSPTRYF
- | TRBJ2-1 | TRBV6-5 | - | TGTGCCAGCAGTGTCAGAGGAGGGGTCTACAATGGGCAGTTCTTC | CASSVRGGVYNGQFF
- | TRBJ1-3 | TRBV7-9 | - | TGTGCCAGCAGCCGAGGACAGCTCTCTGGAAACACCATATATTTT | CASSRGQLSGNTIYF
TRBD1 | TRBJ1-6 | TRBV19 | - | TGTGCCAGTAGTATGGCAGGGGGCGGCTCACCCCTCCACTTT | CASSMAGGGSPLHF
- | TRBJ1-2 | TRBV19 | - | TGTGCCAGTAGTAATGGGGCCGGGACAACGAGCTATGGCTACACCTTC | CASSNGAGTTSYGYTF
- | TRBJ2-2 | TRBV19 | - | TGTGCCAGCCCGCGGCCTAACACCGGGGAGCTGTTTTTT | CASPRPNTGELFF
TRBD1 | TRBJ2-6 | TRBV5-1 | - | TGCGCCAGCAGCCTTGACAGGGCTGGGGCCAACGTCCTGACTTTC | CASSLDRAGANVLTF
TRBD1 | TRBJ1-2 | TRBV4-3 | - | TGCGCCAGCAGCCAAGAGGCGGGACAGGGGATCTATGGCTACACCTTC | CASSQEAGQGIYGYTF
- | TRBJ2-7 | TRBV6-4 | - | TGTGCCACCCGAGGTAAGGCGGACTACGAGCAGTACTTC | CATRGKADYEQYF
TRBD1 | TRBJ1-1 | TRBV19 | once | TGTGCCAGTAGTACCCAGGGGGCTGACACTGAAGCTTTCTTT | CASSTQGADTEAFF
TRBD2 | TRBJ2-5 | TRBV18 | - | TGTGCCAGCTCACCTCTCCGACTAGCGGGCATATCCGGGCAAGAGACCCAGTACTTC | CASSPLRLAGISGQETQYF
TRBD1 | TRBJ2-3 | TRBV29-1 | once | TGCAGCGTCCAAGCAAGACAGGGCAACACAGATACGCAGTATTTT | CSVQARQGNTDTQYF
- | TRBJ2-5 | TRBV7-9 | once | TGTGCCAGCAGCCGACCCGGGGCGGGGGCAGGGGAGACCCAGTACTTC | CASSRPGAGAGETQYF